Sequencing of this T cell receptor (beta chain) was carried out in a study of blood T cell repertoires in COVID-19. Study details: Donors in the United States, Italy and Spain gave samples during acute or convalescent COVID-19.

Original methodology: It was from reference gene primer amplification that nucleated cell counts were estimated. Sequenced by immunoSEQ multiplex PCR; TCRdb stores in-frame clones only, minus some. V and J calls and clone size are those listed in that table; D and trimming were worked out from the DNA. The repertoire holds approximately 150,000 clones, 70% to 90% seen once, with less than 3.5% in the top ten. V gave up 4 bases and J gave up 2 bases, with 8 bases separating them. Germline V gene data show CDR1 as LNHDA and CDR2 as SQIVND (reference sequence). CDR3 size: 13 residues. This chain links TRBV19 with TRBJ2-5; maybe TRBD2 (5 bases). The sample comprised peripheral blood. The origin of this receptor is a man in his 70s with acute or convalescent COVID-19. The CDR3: CASSTGSQETQYF. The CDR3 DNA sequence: TGTGCCAGTAGTACGGGGTCTCAAGAGACCCAGTACTTC.